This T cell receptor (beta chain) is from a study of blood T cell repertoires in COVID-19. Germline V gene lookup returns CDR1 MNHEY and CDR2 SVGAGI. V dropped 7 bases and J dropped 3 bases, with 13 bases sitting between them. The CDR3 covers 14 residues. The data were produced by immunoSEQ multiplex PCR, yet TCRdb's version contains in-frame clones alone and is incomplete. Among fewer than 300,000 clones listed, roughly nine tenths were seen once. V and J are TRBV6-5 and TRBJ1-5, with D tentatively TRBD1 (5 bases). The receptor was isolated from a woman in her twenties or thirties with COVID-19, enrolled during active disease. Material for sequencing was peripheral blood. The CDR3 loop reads CASTQVGVNQPQHF. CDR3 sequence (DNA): TGTGCCAGCACCCAAGTAGGGGTCAATCAGCCCCAGCATTTT.